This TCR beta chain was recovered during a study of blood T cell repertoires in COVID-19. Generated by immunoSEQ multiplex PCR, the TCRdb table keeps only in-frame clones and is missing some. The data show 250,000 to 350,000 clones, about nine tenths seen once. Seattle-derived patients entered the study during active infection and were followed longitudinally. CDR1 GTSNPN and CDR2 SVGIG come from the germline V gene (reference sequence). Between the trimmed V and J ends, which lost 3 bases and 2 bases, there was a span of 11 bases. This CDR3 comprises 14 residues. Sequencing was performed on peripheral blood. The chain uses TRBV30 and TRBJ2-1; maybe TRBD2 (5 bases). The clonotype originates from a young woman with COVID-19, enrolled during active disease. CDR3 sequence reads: CAWSRGSPYNEQFF. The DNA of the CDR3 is TGTGCCTGGAGCCGAGGGAGCCCCTACAATGAGCAGTTCTTC.